The 2 T cell receptor beta chains below were found in one sample sequenced in a study of blood T cell repertoires in COVID-19. Here immunoSEQ multiplex PCR was the method, and the copy in TCRdb shows in-frame clones only, minus some. The data contain 120,000 to 150,000 clones, around 81% of them seen just once; the ten biggest clones take up over 10%. Material: peripheral blood. These receptors were collected from a man aged 55 to 69 with active or convalescent COVID-19.

This clone was detected ten times or more. This sequence joins TRBV3-1 (or the pseudogene TRBV3-2) and TRBJ2-1; 10 positions match TRBD2. The junction had 11 bases not matched to a gene; V was cut back by 1 base and J by 5 bases. Looked up from germline, CDR1 is LGHDT and CDR2 is YNNKEL (reference sequence). The CDR3 spans 18 residues. CDR3 DNA sequence: TGTGCCAGCAGCCAAGCCGGGATAGCGGGAGGCCTCCACAATGAGCAGTTCTTC. Amino acid sequence: CASSQAGIAGGLHNEQFF.

The chain combines TRBV12-3 or TRBV12-4 with TRBJ2-1; 7 bases fit TRBD1. J was trimmed by 5 bases and V by 6 bases; bases with no gene match: 1. CDR3 size: 12 residues. CDR3 sequence (DNA): TGTGCCAGCAGCGACAGGGACAATGAGCAGTTCTTC. It translates to CASSDRDNEQFF.